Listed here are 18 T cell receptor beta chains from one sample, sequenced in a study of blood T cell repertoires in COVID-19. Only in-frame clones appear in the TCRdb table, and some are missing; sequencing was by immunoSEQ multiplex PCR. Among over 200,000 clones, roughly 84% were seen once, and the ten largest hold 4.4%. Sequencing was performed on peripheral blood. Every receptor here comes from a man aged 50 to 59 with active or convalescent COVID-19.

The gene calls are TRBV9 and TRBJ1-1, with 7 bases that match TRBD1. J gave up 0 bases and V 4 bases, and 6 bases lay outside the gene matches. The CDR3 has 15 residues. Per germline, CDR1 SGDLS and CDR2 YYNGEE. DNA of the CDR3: TGTGCCAGCAGCCCCCAGACAGGGATGAACACTGAAGCTTTCTTT. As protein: CASSPQTGMNTEAFF. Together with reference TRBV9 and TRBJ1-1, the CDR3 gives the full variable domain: DSGVTQTPKHLITATGQRVTLRCSPRSGDLSVYWYQQSLDQGLQFLIQYYNGEERAKGNILERFSAQQFPDLHSELNLSSLELGDSALYFCASSPQTGMNTEAFFGQGTRLTVV.

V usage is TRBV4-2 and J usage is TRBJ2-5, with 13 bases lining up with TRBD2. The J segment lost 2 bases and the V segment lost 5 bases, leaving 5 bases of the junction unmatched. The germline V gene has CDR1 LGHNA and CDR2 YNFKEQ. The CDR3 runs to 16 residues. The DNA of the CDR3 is TGTGCCAGCAGCGAAGGGACTAGCGGGGCTCAAGAGACCCAGTACTTC. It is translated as CASSEGTSGAQETQYF.

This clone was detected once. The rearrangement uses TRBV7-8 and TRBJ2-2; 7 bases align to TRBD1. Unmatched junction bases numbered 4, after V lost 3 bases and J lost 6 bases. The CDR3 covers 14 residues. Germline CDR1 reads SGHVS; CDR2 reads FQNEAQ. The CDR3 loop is CASSFRQGPGELFF. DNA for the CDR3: TGTGCCAGCAGCTTTCGACAGGGTCCCGGGGAGCTGTTTTTT.

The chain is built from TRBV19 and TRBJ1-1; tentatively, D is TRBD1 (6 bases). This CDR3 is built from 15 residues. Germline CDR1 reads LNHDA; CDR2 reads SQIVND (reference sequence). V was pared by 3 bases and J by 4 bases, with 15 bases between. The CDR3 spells CASSIRTGRGTEAFF. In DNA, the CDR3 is TGTGCCAGTAGTATCCGAACAGGGCGAGGCACTGAAGCTTTCTTT.

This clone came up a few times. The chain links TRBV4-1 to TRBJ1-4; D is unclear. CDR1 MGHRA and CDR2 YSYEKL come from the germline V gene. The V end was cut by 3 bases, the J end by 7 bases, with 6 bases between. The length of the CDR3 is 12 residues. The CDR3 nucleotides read TGCGCCAGCAGCCAGAGCGGTGAAAAACTGTTTTTT. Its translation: CASSQSGEKLFF.

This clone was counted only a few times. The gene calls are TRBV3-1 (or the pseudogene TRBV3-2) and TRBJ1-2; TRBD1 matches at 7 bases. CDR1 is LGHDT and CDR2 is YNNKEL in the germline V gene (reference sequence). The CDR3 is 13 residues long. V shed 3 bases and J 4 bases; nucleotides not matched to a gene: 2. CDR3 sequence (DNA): TGTGCCAGCAGCCAGCCAGGGGGCTATGGCTACACCTTC. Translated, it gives CASSQPGGYGYTF.

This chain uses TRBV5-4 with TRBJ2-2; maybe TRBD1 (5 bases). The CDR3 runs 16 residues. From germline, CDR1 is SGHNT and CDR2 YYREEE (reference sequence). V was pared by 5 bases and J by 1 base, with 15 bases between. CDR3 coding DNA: TGTGCCAGCAGTCTTCCCGGGCAGGGGAACACCGGGGAGCTGTTTTTT. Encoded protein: CASSLPGQGNTGELFF. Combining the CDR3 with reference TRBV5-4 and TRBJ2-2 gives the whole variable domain ETGVTQSPTHLIKTRGQQVTLRCSSQSGHNTVSWYQQALGQGPQFIFQYYREEENGRGNFPPRFSGLQFPNYSSELNVNALELDDSALYLCASSLPGQGNTGELFFGEGSRLTVL.

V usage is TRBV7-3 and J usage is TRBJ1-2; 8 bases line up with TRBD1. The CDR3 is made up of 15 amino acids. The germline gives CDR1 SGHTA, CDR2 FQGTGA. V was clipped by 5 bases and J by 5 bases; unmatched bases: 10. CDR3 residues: CASSPRTGRGYGYTF. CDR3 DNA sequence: TGTGCCAGCAGCCCACGGACAGGGCGAGGGTATGGCTACACCTTC.

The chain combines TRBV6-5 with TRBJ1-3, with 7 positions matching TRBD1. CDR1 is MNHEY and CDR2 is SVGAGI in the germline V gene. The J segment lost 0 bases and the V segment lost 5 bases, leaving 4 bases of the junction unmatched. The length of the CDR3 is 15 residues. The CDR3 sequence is CASSTDRTSGNTIYF. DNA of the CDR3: TGTGCCAGCAGTACGGACAGGACCTCTGGAAACACCATATATTTT.

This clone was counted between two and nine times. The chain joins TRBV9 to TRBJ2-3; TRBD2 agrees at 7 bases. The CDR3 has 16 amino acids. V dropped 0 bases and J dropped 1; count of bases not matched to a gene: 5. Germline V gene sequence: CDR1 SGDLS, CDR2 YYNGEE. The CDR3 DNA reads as TGTGCCAGCAGCGTAGCTAGGAGCGGGGGCACAGATACGCAGTATTTT. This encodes CASSVARSGGTDTQYF.

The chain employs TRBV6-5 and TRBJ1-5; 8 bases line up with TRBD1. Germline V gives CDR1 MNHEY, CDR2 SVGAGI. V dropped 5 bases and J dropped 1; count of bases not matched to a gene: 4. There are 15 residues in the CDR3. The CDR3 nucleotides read TGTGCCAGCAGTATGACAGGGGCCAGCAATCAGCCCCAGCATTTT. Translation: CASSMTGASNQPQHF.

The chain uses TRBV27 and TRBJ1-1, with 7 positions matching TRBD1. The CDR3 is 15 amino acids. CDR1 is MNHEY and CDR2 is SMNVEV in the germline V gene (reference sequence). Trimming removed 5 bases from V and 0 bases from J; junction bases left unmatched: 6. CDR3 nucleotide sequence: TGTGCCAGCAGTATCCAGGGGGGTCTGAACACTGAAGCTTTCTTT. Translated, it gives CASSIQGGLNTEAFF.

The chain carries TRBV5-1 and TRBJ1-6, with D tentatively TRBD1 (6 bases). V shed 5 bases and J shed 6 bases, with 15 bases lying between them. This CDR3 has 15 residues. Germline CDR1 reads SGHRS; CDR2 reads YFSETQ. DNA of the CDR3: TGCGCCAGCAGTTTAGGGGGAATTGGTAATTCACCCCTCCACTTT. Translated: CASSLGGIGNSPLHF.

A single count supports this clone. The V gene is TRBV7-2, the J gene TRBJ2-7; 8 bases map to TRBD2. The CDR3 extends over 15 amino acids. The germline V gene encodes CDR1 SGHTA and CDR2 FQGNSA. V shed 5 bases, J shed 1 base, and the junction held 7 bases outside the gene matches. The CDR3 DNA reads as TGTGCCAGCAGCCCCGCCGCGGGGGGATCCTACGAGCAGTACTTC. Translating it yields CASSPAAGGSYEQYF.

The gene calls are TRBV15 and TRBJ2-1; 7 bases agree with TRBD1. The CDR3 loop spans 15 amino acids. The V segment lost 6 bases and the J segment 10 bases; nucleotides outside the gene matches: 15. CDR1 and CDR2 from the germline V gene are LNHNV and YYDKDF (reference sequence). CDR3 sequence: CATRGGRQVAREQFF. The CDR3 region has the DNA TGTGCCACCAGAGGGGGCCGTCAAGTGGCTAGGGAGCAGTTCTTC. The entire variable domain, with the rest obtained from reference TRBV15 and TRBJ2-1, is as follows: DAMVIQNPRYQVTQFGKPVTLSCSQTLNHNVMYWYQQKSSQAPKLLFHYYDKDFNNEADTPDNFQSRRPNTSFCFLDIRSPGLGDTAMYLCATRGGRQVAREQFFGPGTRLTVL.

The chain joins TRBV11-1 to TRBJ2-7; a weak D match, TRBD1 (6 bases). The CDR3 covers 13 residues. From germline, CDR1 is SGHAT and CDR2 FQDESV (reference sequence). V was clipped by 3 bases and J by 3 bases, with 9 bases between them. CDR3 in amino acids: CASSLGAVYEQYF. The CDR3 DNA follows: TGTGCCAGCAGCTTGGGGGCAGTCTACGAGCAGTACTTC. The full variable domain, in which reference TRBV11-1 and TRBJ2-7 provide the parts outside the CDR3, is EAEVAQSPRYKITEKSQAVAFWCDPISGHATLYWYRQILGQGPELLVQFQDESVVDDSQLPKDRFSAERLKGVDSTLKIQPAELGDSAMYLCASSLGAVYEQYFGPGTRLTVT.

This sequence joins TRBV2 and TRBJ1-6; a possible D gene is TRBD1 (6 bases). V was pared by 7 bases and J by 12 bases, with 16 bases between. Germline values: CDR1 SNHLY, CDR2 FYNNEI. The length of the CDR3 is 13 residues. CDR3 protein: CASKGDRLGPLHF. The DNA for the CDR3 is TGTGCCAGCAAGGGCGACAGGCTGGGACCCCTCCACTTT. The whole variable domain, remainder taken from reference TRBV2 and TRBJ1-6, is EPEVTQTPSHQVTQMGQEVILRCVPISNHLYFYWYRQILGQKVEFLVSFYNNEISEKSEIFDDQFSVERPDGSNFTLKIRSTKLEDSAMYFCASKGDRLGPLHFGNGTRLTVT.

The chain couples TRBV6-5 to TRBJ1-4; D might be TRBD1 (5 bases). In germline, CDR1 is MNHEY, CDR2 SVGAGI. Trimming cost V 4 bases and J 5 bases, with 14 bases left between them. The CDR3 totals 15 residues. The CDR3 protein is CASSFGGADNEKLFF. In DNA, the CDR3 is TGTGCCAGCAGTTTTGGAGGGGCTGACAATGAAAAACTGTTTTTT.